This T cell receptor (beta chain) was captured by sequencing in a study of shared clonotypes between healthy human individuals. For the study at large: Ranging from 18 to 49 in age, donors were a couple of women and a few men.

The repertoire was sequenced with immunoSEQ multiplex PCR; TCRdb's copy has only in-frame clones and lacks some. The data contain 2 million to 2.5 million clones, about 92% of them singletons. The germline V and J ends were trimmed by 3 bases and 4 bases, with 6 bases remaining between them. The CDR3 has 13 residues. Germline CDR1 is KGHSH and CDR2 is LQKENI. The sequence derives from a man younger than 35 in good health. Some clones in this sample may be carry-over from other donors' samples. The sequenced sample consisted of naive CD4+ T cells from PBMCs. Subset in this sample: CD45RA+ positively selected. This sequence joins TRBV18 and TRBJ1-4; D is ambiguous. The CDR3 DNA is TGTGCCAGCTCACCTTGGATTAATGAAAAACTGTTTTTT. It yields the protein CASSPWINEKLFF.